This T cell receptor (beta chain) appears in the sequencing data of a study of blood T cell repertoires in COVID-19. CDR1 and CDR2 from the germline V gene are WNHNN and SYGVQD (reference sequence). The CDR3 contains 14 residues. The ends lost 6 bases at V and 1 base at J; junction bases unmatched: 4. Original handling: Estimated nucleated cell counts came from reference gene primer amplification. Here immunoSEQ multiplex PCR was the method, and the copy in TCRdb shows in-frame clones only, minus some. That table supplies the V and J calls and clone size; D and trimming were determined from the DNA. Of under 150,000 clones listed, about 89% are singletons.

The clonotype comes from a man between 45 and 60 years old with active or convalescent COVID-19. The sequencing sample was made of peripheral blood. This chain links TRBV10-1 with TRBJ2-3; 7 bases line up with TRBD1. The CDR3 nucleotides are TGCGCCAGCAGCGAAGACAGGGGCACAGATACGCAGTATTTT. Its protein is CASSEDRGTDTQYF.